This TCR beta chain was captured in a study of human T cells and chemical hapten exposure. In the study overall: TCR yield per sample varied, mainly due to pooled library volumes. Findings and caveats of the study: DPC sensitization left the count of TCRs above 1 in 1000 unchanged.

TCRdb independently ran MiXCR on the RACE reads; one entry per CDR3 protein. Among hundreds of thousands of distinct CDR3 sequences listed, around 6% were seen once. The time point denotes: patch test 2, 6 weeks after DPC sensitization. The treatment was: therapeutic diphenylcyclopropenone sensitization with weekly scalp DPC. Patients had alopecia, were aged 18 to 70, and were not pregnant. The starting material, unfractionated whole blood, was used for total RNA extraction. This clonotype has a count of ten or more. The antigen is undetermined. From germline, CDR1 is SGDLS and CDR2 YYNGEE. The CDR3 spans 13 residues. V was shortened by 5 bases and J by 0 bases, with 9 bases between the two germline ends.

The specimen comprised whole blood, sampled in connection with sensitization to the hapten diphenylcyclopropenone (DPC). The chain carries TRBV9 and TRBJ2-7; D call uncertain. The sequence was obtained from a woman in her late teens or twenties with alopecia areata. Some clones in this sample may be carry-over from other donors' samples. CDR3 nucleotide sequence: TGTGCCAGCAGTCCCGAAAGCTCCTACGAGCAGTACTTC. This sequence encodes CASSPESSYEQYF.